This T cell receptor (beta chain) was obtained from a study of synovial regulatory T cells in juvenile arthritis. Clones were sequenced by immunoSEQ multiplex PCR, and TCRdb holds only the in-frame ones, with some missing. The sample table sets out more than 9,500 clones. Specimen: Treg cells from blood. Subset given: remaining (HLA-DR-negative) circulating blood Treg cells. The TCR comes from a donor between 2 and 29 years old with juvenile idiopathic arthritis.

CDR3 loop: CSAREVMEAFF. V gene TRBV20-1 combines with J gene TRBJ1-1. This CDR3 has 11 amino acids. The entry carries no DNA sequence. Germline CDR1 reads DFQATT; CDR2 reads SNEGSKA (reference sequence).